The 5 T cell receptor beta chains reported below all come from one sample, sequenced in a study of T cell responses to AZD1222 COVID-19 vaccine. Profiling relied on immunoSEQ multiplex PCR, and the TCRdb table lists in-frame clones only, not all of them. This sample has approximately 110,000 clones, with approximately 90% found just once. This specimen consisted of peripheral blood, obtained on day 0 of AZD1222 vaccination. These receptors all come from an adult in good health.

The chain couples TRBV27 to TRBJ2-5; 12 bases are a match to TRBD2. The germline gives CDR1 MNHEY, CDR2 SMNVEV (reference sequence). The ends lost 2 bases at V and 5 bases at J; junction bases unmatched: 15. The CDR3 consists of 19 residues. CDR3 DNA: TGTGCCAGCAGTTTAAGGGACGGACTAGCGGGATCAGCGGGGGAGACCCAGTACTTC. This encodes CASSLRDGLAGSAGETQYF.

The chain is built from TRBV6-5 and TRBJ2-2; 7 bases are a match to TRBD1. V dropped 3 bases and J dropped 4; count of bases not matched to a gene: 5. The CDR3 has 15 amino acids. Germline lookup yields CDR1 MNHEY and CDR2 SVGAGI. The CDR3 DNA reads TGTGCCAGCAGTTATGAGGGGGCTCGCACCGGGGAGCTGTTTTTT. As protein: CASSYEGARTGELFF.

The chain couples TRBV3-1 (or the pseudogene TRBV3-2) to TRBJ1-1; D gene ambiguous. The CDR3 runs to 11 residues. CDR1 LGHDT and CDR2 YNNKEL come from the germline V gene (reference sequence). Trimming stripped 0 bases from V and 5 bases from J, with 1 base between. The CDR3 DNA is TGTGCCAGCAGCCAAGAAACTGAAGCTTTCTTT. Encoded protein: CASSQETEAFF.

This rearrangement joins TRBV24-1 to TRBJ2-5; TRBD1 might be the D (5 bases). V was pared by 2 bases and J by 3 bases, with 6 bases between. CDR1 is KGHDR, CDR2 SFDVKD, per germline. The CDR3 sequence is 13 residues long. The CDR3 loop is CATSDSREETQYF. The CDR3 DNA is TGTGCCACCAGTGATTCCAGGGAAGAGACCCAGTACTTC.

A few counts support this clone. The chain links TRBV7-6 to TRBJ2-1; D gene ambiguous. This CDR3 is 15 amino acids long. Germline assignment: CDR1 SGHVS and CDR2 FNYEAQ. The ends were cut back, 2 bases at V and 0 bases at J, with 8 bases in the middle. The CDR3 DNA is TGTGCCAGCAGCTTAACAGTGAGCTCCTACAATGAGCAGTTCTTC. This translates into CASSLTVSSYNEQFF.